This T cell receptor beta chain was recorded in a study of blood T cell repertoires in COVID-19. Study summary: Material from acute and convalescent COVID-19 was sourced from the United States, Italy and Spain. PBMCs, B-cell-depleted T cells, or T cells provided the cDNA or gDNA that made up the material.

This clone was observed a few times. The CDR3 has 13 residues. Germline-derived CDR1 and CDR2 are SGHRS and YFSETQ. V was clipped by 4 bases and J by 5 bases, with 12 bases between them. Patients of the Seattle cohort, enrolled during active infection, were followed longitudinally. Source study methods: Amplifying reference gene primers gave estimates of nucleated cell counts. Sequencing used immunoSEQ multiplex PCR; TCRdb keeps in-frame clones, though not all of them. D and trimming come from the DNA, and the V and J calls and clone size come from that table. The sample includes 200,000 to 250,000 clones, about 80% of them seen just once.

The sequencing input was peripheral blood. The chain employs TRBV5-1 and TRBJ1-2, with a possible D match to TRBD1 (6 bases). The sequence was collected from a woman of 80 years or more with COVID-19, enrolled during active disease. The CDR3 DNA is TGCGCCAGCAGCCTGACAGGCGATTATGGCTACACCTTC. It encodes CASSLTGDYGYTF.